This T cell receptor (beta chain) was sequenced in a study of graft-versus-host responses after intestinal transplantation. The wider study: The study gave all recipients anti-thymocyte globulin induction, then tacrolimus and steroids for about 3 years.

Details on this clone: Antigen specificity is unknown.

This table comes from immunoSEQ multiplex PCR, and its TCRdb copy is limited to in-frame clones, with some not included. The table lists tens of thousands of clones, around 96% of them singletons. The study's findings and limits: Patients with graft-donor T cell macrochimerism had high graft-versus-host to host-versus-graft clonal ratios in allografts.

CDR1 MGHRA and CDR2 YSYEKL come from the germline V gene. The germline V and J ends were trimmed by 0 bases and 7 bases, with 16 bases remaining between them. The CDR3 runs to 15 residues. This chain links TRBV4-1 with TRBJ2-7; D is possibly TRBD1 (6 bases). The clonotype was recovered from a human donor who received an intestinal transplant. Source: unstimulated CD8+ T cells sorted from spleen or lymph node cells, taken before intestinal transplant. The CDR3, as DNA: TGCGCCAGCAGCCAAGATCAATACAGGGTCTATGAGCAGTACTTC. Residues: CASSQDQYRVYEQYF.